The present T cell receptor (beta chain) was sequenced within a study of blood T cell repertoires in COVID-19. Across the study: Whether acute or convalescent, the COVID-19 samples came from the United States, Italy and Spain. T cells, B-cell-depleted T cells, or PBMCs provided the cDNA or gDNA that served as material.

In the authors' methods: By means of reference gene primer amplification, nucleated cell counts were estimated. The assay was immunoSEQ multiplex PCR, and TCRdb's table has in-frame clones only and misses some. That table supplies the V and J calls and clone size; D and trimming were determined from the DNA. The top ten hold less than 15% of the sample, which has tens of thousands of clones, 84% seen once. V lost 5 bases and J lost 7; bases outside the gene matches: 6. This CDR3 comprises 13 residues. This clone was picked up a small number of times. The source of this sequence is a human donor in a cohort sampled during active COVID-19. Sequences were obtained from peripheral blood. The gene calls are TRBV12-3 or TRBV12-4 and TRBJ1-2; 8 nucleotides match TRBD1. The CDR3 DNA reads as TGTGCCAGCAGTCCCAGGGGGCGGGGTGGCTACACCTTC. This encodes CASSPRGRGGYTF.